Below are 20 T cell receptor beta chains sequenced from a single sample in a study of T cell responses to AZD1222 COVID-19 vaccine. Sequencing used immunoSEQ multiplex PCR; TCRdb keeps in-frame clones, though not all of them. The repertoire has about 160,000 clones, 92% of them found once; the top ten carry more than 3%. Sequences were derived from peripheral blood, sampled 28 days after the second AZD1222 dose. The receptors originated from an adult who received the AZD1222 COVID-19 vaccine.

V and J are TRBV7-6 and TRBJ2-1; D may match TRBD1 or TRBD2 (5 bases each). The length of the CDR3 is 13 residues. Trimming removed 5 bases at V and 5 bases at J, with 10 bases between. Germline CDR1 SGHVS, CDR2 FNYEAQ. The CDR3, as DNA: TGTGCCAGCAGCCCAGAGGGACACAATGAGCAGTTCTTC. Amino acids: CASSPEGHNEQFF.

This chain links TRBV30 with TRBJ2-7; 7 nucleotides agree with TRBD1. Germline V gene sequence: CDR1 GTSNPN, CDR2 SVGIG (reference sequence). Trimming removed 3 bases from V and 4 bases from J; junction bases left unmatched: 15. The length of the CDR3 is 16 residues. The CDR3 nucleotides are TGTGCCTGGAGGCAGCCAGGGGGTCCTCGACCTTACGAGCAGTACTTC. Amino acid sequence: CAWRQPGGPRPYEQYF.

This clone appeared a few times. This rearrangement joins TRBV7-2 to TRBJ1-6; D possibly corresponds to TRBD1 (5 bases). The CDR3 covers 14 residues. V shed 3 bases and J shed 4 bases, with 7 bases lying between them. Germline V gene sequence: CDR1 SGHTA, CDR2 FQGNSA. The CDR3, as DNA: TGTGCCAGCAGCTTGGGGGTTTATAATTCACCCCTCCACTTT. The encoded protein is CASSLGVYNSPLHF.

This sequence joins TRBV4-1 and TRBJ2-7, with D possibly being TRBD1 or TRBD2 (5 bases each). This CDR3 is 17 amino acids long. Germline V gene lookup returns CDR1 MGHRA and CDR2 YSYEKL. V was shortened by 4 bases and J by 2 bases, with 21 bases between the two germline ends. CDR3 bases: TGCGCCAGCAGCCTTTCAAGAGTCGGGACCGCTACCTACGAGCAGTACTTC. Amino acid sequence: CASSLSRVGTATYEQYF.

This clone came up once. The chain uses TRBV2 and TRBJ1-2; D is ambiguous. This CDR3 contains 13 residues. Germline V gene sequence: CDR1 SNHLY, CDR2 FYNNEI. With 3 bases removed from V and 5 bases from J, the gap between germline ends came to 10 bases. The CDR3 DNA reads as TGTGCCAGCAGTGATGTGAGCGAGTATGGCTACACCTTC. This codes for CASSDVSEYGYTF.

This rearrangement joins TRBV19 to TRBJ1-2; 11 nucleotides match TRBD1. J gave up 2 bases and V 6 bases, and 2 bases lay outside the gene matches. The CDR3 runs to 14 residues. The germline V gene encodes CDR1 LNHDA and CDR2 SQIVND (reference sequence). CDR3 DNA: TGTGCCAGTAGGAGGGACAGGGGGAACTATGGCTACACCTTC. Residues: CASRRDRGNYGYTF.

This chain links TRBV7-2 with TRBJ2-7; D unresolved. The CDR3 is made up of 14 amino acids. Trimming removed 5 bases from V and 0 bases from J, with 11 bases in between. Germline V gives CDR1 SGHTA, CDR2 FQGNSA. The CDR3 DNA follows: TGTGCCAGCAGCCCCCGGACGGACTCCTACGAGCAGTACTTC. This translates into CASSPRTDSYEQYF.

This chain connects TRBV10-3 to TRBJ2-7, with D maybe TRBD2 (5 bases). Germline assignment: CDR1 ENHRY and CDR2 SYGVKD. The CDR3 consists of 13 residues. The V end lost 10 bases, the J end lost 6 bases, and 19 bases lay between the germline ends. CDR3 in amino acids: CATRDYAGREQYF. The CDR3 DNA is TGTGCCACCCGGGATTACGCCGGCCGCGAGCAGTACTTC.

The J gene is TRBJ1-1, the V gene TRBV27, with D perhaps TRBD1 (6 bases). This CDR3 contains 16 residues. V was clipped by 1 base and J by 2 bases, with 14 bases between them. Germline V gene lookup returns CDR1 MNHEY and CDR2 SMNVEV (reference sequence). The CDR3 protein is CASSLYGGLRNTEAFF. CDR3 bases: TGTGCCAGCAGTTTATATGGGGGGCTACGAAACACTGAAGCTTTCTTT.

The J gene is TRBJ2-4, the V gene TRBV11-2; D may be TRBD2 (6 bases). The CDR3 consists of 17 residues. Trimming took off 0 bases at V and 1 base at J, with 13 bases between the two ends. Germline CDR1 and CDR2: SGHAT and FQNNGV. The CDR3 nucleotides read TGTGCCAGCAGCTTAGATGGCAGGGCGGGGGCCAAAAACATTCAGTACTTC. Translating gives CASSLDGRAGAKNIQYF.

V and J are TRBV10-3 and TRBJ2-2; 8 bases are shared with TRBD1. The CDR3 spans 19 residues. CDR1 ENHRY and CDR2 SYGVKD come from the germline V gene. V lost 6 bases, J lost 2 bases, and 17 bases stayed unmatched. CDR3 sequence reads: CAISSYRTGLDPNTGELFF. DNA for the CDR3: TGTGCCATCAGCTCTTACCGGACAGGGCTTGACCCAAACACCGGGGAGCTGTTTTTT.

The chain carries TRBV6-1 and TRBJ2-1; D may correspond to TRBD1 or TRBD2 (5 bases each). The CDR3 sequence is 16 residues long. Germline loops: CDR1 MNHNS, CDR2 SASEGT. Between the trimmed V and J ends, which lost 1 base and 7 bases, there was a span of 17 bases. As DNA, the CDR3 is TGTGCCAGCAGTGAAGGTTTTGGGGGAGAGTTAAATGAGCAGTTCTTC. Its protein is CASSEGFGGELNEQFF.

This clone was found once. This sequence joins TRBV27 and TRBJ1-1; the match to TRBD1 covers 9 bases. Germline V CDR1 and CDR2: MNHEY, SMNVEV (reference sequence). The CDR3 extends over 14 amino acids. V lost 3 bases, J lost 4 bases, and 3 bases stayed unmatched. CDR3: CASSFIQGATEAFF. The CDR3 region has the DNA TGTGCCAGCAGTTTCATACAGGGGGCCACTGAAGCTTTCTTT.

The gene calls are TRBV21-1 and TRBJ2-4; no check of the table's D call, TRBD2, against the DNA was made. TRBV21-1 is annotated as a pseudogene. This CDR3 comprises 16 residues. CDR3 bases: TGTGCCAGCAGCCGGGGGGGGCCTAGGGCCAAAAACATTCAGTACTTC. This sequence encodes CASSRGGPRAKNIQYF.

The rearrangement uses TRBV2 and TRBJ2-2; tentative D call: TRBD1 (6 bases). The CDR3 consists of 16 residues. Trimming stripped 4 bases from V and 3 bases from J, with 15 bases between. Germline V gene lookup returns CDR1 SNHLY and CDR2 FYNNEI. As DNA, the CDR3 is TGTGCCAGCAGTGTGTCAAGGGCAGGGGACACCGGGGAGCTGTTTTTT. It specifies CASSVSRAGDTGELFF.

The chain is built from TRBV25-1 and TRBJ1-6; D remains ambiguous. In germline, CDR1 is MGHDK, CDR2 SYGVNS. Trimming removed 4 bases from V and 7 bases from J, with 23 bases in between. This CDR3 has 18 amino acids. CDR3 DNA: TGTGCCAGCAGTGGGCCCCTTGGCAGCGGTTCCTCGAATTCACCCCTCCACTTT. Translating it yields CASSGPLGSGSSNSPLHF.

In its sample, this clone was seen once. The chain is built from TRBV16 and TRBJ2-7; D is perhaps TRBD2 (5 bases). V lost 4 bases and J lost 2, with 21 bases in between. This CDR3 region has 17 residues. Germline loops: CDR1 KGHSY, CDR2 FQNENV. CDR3: CASSPKTRLARAYEQYF. In nucleotides, the CDR3 is TGTGCCAGCAGCCCGAAGACCCGGCTAGCTAGGGCCTACGAGCAGTACTTC.

CDR3 in DNA: TGCAGCGTACCGTTTTTGGGACAGGGGGCCTATGGCTACACCTTC. Protein product: CSVPFLGQGAYGYTF. The chain employs TRBV29-1 and TRBJ1-2, with TRBD1 matching over 12 bases. Germline V CDR1 and CDR2: SQVTM, ANQGSEA. The CDR3 covers 15 residues. V was pared by 6 bases and J by 4 bases, with 9 bases of the junction left unmatched.

The rearrangement links TRBV19 to TRBJ1-1; 10 positions match TRBD1. V gave up 5 bases and J gave up 6 bases; unmatched junction bases: 6. CDR3 length: 14 residues. Germline V gene lookup returns CDR1 LNHDA and CDR2 SQIVND (reference sequence). The CDR3 bases are TGTGCCAGTAGTCCCCGCGGGACAGGGGCTGAAGCTTTCTTT. Translation gives CASSPRGTGAEAFF. Full variable domain (rest looked up from reference TRBV19 and TRBJ1-1): DGGITQSPKYLFRKEGQNVTLSCEQNLNHDAMYWYRQDPGQGLRLIYYSQIVNDFQKGDIAEGYSVSREKKESFPLTVTSAQKNPTAFYLCASSPRGTGAEAFFGQGTRLTVV.

CDR3 sequence: CASSLRGETYNEQFF. CDR3 sequence (DNA): TGCGCCAGCAGCTTGCGGGGGGAAACCTACAATGAGCAGTTCTTC. J is TRBJ2-1 and V is TRBV5-1; 7 bases are a match to TRBD2. With V trimmed by 1 base and J by 2 bases, 3 bases remained unmatched. Germline CDR1 SGHRS, CDR2 YFSETQ. The CDR3 consists of 15 residues.